Listed below are T cell receptor beta chains from one sample, sequenced in a study of blood T cell repertoires in COVID-19. The data were produced by immunoSEQ multiplex PCR, yet TCRdb's version contains in-frame clones alone and is incomplete. The sample gives fewer than 250,000 clones, about 80% of which show up once; 6.9% is in the top ten. Sequencing input: peripheral blood. These receptors came from a man aged 55 to 70 with acute or convalescent COVID-19. Each CDR3 is given with its conserved first and last residue. D genes are given only for firm matches. For some rows the clone size is stated as once, few or many, or as a class when expanded; others skip it.

clone_size	d_call	v_call	j_call	cdr3_aa	cdr3_nt
NA	NA	TRBV10-3	TRBJ1-4	CAISESRAQDTSEKLFF	TGTGCCATCAGTGAGTCAAGGGCACAGGACACGAGCGAAAAACTGTTTTTT
NA	TRBD1	TRBV28	TRBJ2-3	CASSTWTGAEADTQYF	TGTGCCAGCAGTACATGGACAGGGGCGGAGGCAGATACGCAGTATTTT
NA	TRBD1	TRBV29-1	TRBJ1-2	CSVGIRGRDGYTF	TGCAGCGTCGGTATTAGGGGGCGGGATGGCTACACCTTC
NA	NA	TRBV12-5	TRBJ1-3	CASGPGGGGNTIYF	TGTGCTAGTGGCCCTGGGGGGGGCGGGAACACCATATATTTT
NA	TRBD2	TRBV3-1/TRBV3-2	TRBJ2-1	CASSPRTSGRLTYNEQFF	TGTGCCAGCAGCCCCCGGACTAGCGGGAGATTAACCTACAATGAGCAGTTCTTC
NA	NA	TRBV6-5	TRBJ1-5	CASSYSASNQPQHF	TGTGCCAGCAGTTACTCGGCAAGCAATCAGCCCCAGCATTTT
NA	NA	TRBV27	TRBJ1-5	CASSSQGWGQPQHF	TGTGCCAGCAGCTCCCAGGGGTGGGGTCAGCCCCAGCATTTT
once	TRBD1	TRBV28	TRBJ1-1	CASTDAGGTEAFF	TGTGCCAGCACCGACGCAGGGGGCACTGAAGCTTTCTTT
NA	TRBD1	TRBV7-9	TRBJ2-3	CASSLLTGATDTQYF	TGTGCCAGCAGCTTACTCACAGGGGCCACAGATACGCAGTATTTT
NA	NA	TRBV6-1	TRBJ1-5	CASSGPQGLDQPQHF	TGTGCCAGCAGTGGGCCCCAGGGGTTGGATCAGCCCCAGCATTTT
few	TRBD1	TRBV4-1	TRBJ2-1	CASSRGTGYNEQFF	TGCGCCAGCAGCCGAGGGACAGGTTACAATGAGCAGTTCTTC
NA	NA	TRBV7-9	TRBJ2-1	CASSLVANEQFF	TGTGCCAGCAGCTTAGTGGCCAATGAGCAGTTCTTC
NA	NA	TRBV19	TRBJ1-2	CASSIPLAGGYTF	TGTGCCAGTAGTATACCCCTTGCCGGTGGCTACACCTTC
NA	TRBD1	TRBV15	TRBJ1-5	CATSRDEGARPQHF	TGTGCCACCAGCAGAGATGAGGGGGCAAGGCCCCAGCATTTT
once	NA	TRBV2	TRBJ1-5	CASMEGRALSNQPQHF	TGTGCCAGCATGGAGGGACGGGCTTTAAGCAATCAGCCCCAGCATTTT
NA	NA	TRBV12-3/TRBV12-4	TRBJ1-5	CASSLEGDQPQHF	TGTGCCAGCAGTTTAGAGGGGGATCAGCCCCAGCATTTT
NA	TRBD1	TRBV24-1	TRBJ2-7	CATSDFRDRGRNEQYF	TGTGCCACCAGTGATTTCCGGGACAGGGGGCGAAACGAGCAGTACTTC
NA	NA	TRBV3-1/TRBV3-2	TRBJ1-2	CASSQAIPGRGYGYTF	TGTGCCAGCAGCCAAGCCATCCCTGGCAGGGGCTATGGCTACACCTTC
NA	NA	TRBV5-8	TRBJ2-1	CASSFLPNGQEEGNEQFF	TGTGCCAGCAGCTTTCTGCCTAATGGACAGGAGGAGGGGAATGAGCAGTTCTTC
few	TRBD1	TRBV2	TRBJ2-6	CASSVSPGQGLNGANVLTF	TGTGCCAGCAGTGTTTCCCCGGGACAGGGCCTAAATGGGGCCAACGTCCTGACTTTC
NA	NA	TRBV28	TRBJ2-1	CASSWVGGMSSYNEQFF	TGTGCCAGCAGTTGGGTAGGCGGAATGAGCTCCTACAATGAGCAGTTCTTC
NA	TRBD1	TRBV24-1	TRBJ2-5	CATSGKDRSEETQYF	TGTGCCACCAGTGGGAAGGACAGGAGCGAAGAGACCCAGTACTTC
few	TRBD1	TRBV20-1	TRBJ1-6	CSASEGALSNSPLHF	TGCAGTGCTAGTGAGGGGGCGCTTAGTAATTCACCCCTCCACTTT
NA	TRBD2	TRBV7-2	TRBJ2-7	CASSLTTSGGYSYEQYF	TGTGCCAGCAGCCTCACCACTAGCGGGGGCTATTCCTACGAGCAGTACTTC
NA	TRBD2	TRBV27	TRBJ2-5	CASRRAGGGGLETQYF	TGTGCCAGCAGGAGGGCGGGGGGGGGAGGTTTAGAGACCCAGTACTTC
NA	NA	TRBV19	TRBJ2-1	CASSIRATPREEQFF	TGTGCCAGTAGTATACGAGCGACGCCCCGTGAGGAGCAGTTCTTC
NA	NA	TRBV6-1	TRBJ2-5	CASSDTTGTQETQYF	TGTGCCAGCAGTGACACAACCGGGACACAAGAGACCCAGTACTTC
NA	NA	TRBV7-8	TRBJ2-7	CASSKRQANYEQYF	TGTGCCAGCAGCAAGAGACAGGCCAACTACGAGCAGTACTTC
NA	TRBD1	TRBV7-9	TRBJ1-2	CASSFWDRGDYGYTF	TGTGCCAGCAGCTTTTGGGACAGGGGGGACTATGGCTACACCTTC
few	NA	TRBV10-2	TRBJ2-2	CASSRQVPAGELFF	TGCGCCAGCAGTAGACAGGTGCCCGCCGGGGAGCTGTTTTTT
NA	TRBD1	TRBV6-5	TRBJ1-2	CASSTMGQGHGYTF	TGTGCCAGCAGTACAATGGGACAGGGTCACGGCTACACCTTC